The subject of this entry is one T cell receptor (beta chain). Libraries were prepared by immunoSEQ multiplex PCR; TCRdb keeps only in-frame clonotypes and omits some of them. The sample gives approximately 83,000 clones, roughly 90% of which show up once; around 6.6% is in the top ten. These data are taken from a study of blood T cell repertoires in COVID-19. Study in general: From the United States, Italy and Spain came samples of acute and convalescent COVID-19. Nucleic acid was either cDNA or gDNA, and it came from T cells, B-cell-depleted T cells, or PBMCs.

This clonotype originated in a man aged 70-80 years with acute or convalescent COVID-19. The sequencing input was peripheral blood.

CDR3: CASRERQPQHF. The DNA for the CDR3 is TGTGCCAGCAGGGAGCGTCAGCCCCAGCATTTT. This sequence joins TRBV6-6 and TRBJ1-5, with D uncertain. CDR1 and CDR2 (germline): MNHNY, SVGAGI (reference sequence). Between the trimmed V and J ends, which lost 6 bases and 6 bases, there was a span of 6 bases. This CDR3 contains 11 residues.